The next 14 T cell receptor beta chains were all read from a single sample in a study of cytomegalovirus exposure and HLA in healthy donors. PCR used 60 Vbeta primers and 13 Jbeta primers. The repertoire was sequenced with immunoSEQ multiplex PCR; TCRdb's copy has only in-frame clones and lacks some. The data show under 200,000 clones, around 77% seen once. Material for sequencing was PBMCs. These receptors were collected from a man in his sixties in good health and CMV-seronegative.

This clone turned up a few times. CDR3 sequence reads: CASTLLGRSSGNTIYF. The CDR3 coding sequence is TGTGCCAGTACCCTCCTCGGGAGAAGCTCTGGAAACACCATATATTTT. This chain connects TRBV19 to TRBJ1-3; D gene unclear. This CDR3 region has 16 residues. Deletions cut 7 bases from V and 0 bases from J, with 16 bases between. CDR1 is LNHDA, CDR2 SQIVND, per germline (reference sequence).

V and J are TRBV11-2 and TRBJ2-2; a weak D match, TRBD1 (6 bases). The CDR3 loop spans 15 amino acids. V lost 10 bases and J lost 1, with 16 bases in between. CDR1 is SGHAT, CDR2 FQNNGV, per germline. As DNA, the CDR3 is TGTGCCACCCCAGGGGTAGCAAGGAACACCGGGGAGCTGTTTTTT. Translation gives CATPGVARNTGELFF. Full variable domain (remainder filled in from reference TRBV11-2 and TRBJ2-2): EAGVAQSPRYKIIEKRQSVAFWCNPISGHATLYWYQQILGQGPKLLIQFQNNGVVDDSQLPKDRFSAERLKGVDSTLKIQPAKLEDSAVYLCATPGVARNTGELFFGEGSRLTVL.

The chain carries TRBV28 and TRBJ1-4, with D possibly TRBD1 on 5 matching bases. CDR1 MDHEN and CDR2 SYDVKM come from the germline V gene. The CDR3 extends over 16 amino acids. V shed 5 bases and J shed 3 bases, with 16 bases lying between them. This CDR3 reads CASSPNRGNSNEKLFF. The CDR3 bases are TGTGCCAGCAGTCCCAATAGGGGCAATTCTAATGAAAAACTGTTTTTT. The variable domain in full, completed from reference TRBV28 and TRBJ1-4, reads DVKVTQSSRYLVKRTGEKVFLECVQDMDHENMFWYRQDPGLGLRLIYFSYDVKMKEKGDIPEGYSVSREKKERFSLILESASTNQTSMYLCASSPNRGNSNEKLFFGSGTQLSVL.

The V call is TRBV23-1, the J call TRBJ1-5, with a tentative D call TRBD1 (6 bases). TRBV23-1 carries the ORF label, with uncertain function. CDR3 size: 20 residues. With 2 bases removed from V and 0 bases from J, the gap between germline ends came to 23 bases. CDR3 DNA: TGCGCCAGCAGTCAACCCTCGCGGCAGGGGAAGGGGTATAGCAATCAGCCCCAGCATTTT. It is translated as CASSQPSRQGKGYSNQPQHF.

The CDR3 sequence is CASSQSSGNTIYF. The CDR3 DNA follows: TGTGCCAGCAGCCAATCTTCTGGAAACACCATATATTTT. The V call is TRBV4-2, the J call TRBJ1-3; D is uncertain. Trimming pared 2 bases from V and 1 base from J, leaving 3 bases between. Germline CDR1 reads LGHNA; CDR2 reads YNFKEQ. The length of the CDR3 is 13 residues.

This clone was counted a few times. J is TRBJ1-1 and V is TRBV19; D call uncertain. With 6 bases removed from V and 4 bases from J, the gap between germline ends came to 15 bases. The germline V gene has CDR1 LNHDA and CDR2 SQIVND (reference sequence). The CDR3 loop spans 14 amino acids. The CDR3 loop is CASRSRSGFTEAFF. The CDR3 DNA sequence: TGTGCCAGTAGATCTAGGTCGGGGTTCACTGAAGCTTTCTTT. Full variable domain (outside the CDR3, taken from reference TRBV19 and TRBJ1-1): DGGITQSPKYLFRKEGQNVTLSCEQNLNHDAMYWYRQDPGQGLRLIYYSQIVNDFQKGDIAEGYSVSREKKESFPLTVTSAQKNPTAFYLCASRSRSGFTEAFFGQGTRLTVV.

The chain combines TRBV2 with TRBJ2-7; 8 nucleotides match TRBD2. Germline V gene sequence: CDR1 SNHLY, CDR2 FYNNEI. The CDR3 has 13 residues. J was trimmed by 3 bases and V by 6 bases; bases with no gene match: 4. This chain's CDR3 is CASRQLADYEQYF. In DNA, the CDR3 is TGTGCCAGCAGACAACTAGCGGACTACGAGCAGTACTTC.

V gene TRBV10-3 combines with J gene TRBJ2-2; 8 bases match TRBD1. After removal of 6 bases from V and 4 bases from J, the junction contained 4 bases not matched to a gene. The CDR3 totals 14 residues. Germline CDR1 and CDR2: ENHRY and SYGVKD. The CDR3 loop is CAIRGQGGTGELFF. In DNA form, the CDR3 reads TGTGCCATCAGAGGACAGGGAGGCACCGGGGAGCTGTTTTTT.

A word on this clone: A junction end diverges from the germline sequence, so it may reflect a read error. The CDR3 DNA follows: TGTTCCAGCAGCTTAGGGTCTAACGAGCAGTACTTC. As protein: CSSSLGSNEQYF. V is TRBV7-9 and J is TRBJ2-7; no clear D. Germline-derived CDR1 and CDR2 are SEHNR and FQNEAQ (reference sequence). The CDR3 totals 12 residues.

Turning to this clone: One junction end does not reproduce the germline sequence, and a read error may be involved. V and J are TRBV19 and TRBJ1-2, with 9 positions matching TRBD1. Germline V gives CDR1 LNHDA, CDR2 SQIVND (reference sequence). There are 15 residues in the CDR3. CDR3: CASSPQGAANYGYPF. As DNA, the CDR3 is TGTGCCAGTAGCCCACAGGGGGCTGCTAACTATGGCTACCCCTTC.

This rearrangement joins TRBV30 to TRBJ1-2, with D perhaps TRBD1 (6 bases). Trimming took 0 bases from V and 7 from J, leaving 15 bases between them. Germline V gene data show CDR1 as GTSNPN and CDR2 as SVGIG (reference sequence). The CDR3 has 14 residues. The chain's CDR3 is CAWSVMLGARGYTF. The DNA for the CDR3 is TGTGCCTGGAGTGTAATGCTGGGGGCTCGTGGCTACACCTTC.

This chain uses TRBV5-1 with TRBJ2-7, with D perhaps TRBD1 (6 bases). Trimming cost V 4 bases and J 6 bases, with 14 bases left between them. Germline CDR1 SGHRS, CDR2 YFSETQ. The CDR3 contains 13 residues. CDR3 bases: TGCGCCAGCAGCAGCTCCCTCAGGGGCGAGCAGTACTTC. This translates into CASSSSLRGEQYF.

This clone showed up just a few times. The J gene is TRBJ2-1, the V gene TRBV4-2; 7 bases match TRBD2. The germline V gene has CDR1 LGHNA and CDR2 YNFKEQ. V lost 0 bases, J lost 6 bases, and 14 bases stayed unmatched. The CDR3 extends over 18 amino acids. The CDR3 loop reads CASSQEFWPSGTSNEQFF. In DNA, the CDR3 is TGTGCCAGCAGCCAAGAATTTTGGCCGAGCGGGACCAGCAATGAGCAGTTCTTC.

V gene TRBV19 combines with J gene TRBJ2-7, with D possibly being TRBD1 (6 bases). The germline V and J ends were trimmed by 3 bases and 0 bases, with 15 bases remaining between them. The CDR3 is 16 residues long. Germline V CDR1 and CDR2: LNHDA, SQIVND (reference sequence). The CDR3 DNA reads TGTGCCAGTAGTATGGGACACGTCCCCAGCTCCTACGAGCAGTACTTC. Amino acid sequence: CASSMGHVPSSYEQYF.